These T cell receptor beta chains were read from a single sample in a study of CD8+CD57+ T cells in acquired aplastic anemia. TCRdb re-called the reads through MiXCR, storing one row per CDR3 protein. The table lists over 150,000 distinct CDR3 sequences, roughly 50% of them singletons, with approximately 13% in the top ten. Source material: sorted CD4+, CD8+, or CD8+CD57+ T cells (not recorded which) from PBMCs. Receptors were obtained from a human donor with aplastic anemia. The conserved cysteine and the conserved F or W are not part of the CDR3 here.

>TRBJ2-3|TRBV29-1
SVFWAGRSTDTQY
>TRBJ2-7|TRBV19
ASSILAGGPYEQY
>TRBJ1-4|TRBV25-1
ASSGGVWEKLF
>TRBJ2-2|TRBV20-1
SARSLAGGTGELF
>TRBJ1-5|TRBV5-1
ASSPGRDDQPQH
>TRBJ1-2|TRBV14
ASSQDGTDRYGYT
>TRBJ2-5|TRBV29-1
SVEPTIDAQY
>TRBJ2-1|TRBV4-1
ASSQINLVNYNEQF
>TRBJ2-5|TRBV7-6
ASSLRGRETQY
>TRBJ1-6|TRBV9
ASSANTGTLNNSPLH
>TRBJ2-3|TRBV20-1
SARDDGPSNTQY
>TRBJ2-2|TRBV5-5
ASSLTGAHTGELF
>TRBJ2-2|TRBV7-7
ASSLAFNGGELF
>TRBJ1-6|TRBV2
ARGEGQGYSPLH
>TRBJ1-2|TRBV5-6
ASSTDRDNYGYT
>TRBJ2-2|TRBV15
ATSRVSGYTGELF
>TRBJ2-2|TRBV11-2
ASSRLAGPTGELF
>TRBJ2-5|TRBV15
ATSRGILQETQY
>TRBJ1-1|TRBV6-1
ASSDQQGATEAF
>TRBJ1-4|TRBV15
ATSQLEGKLF
>TRBJ1-5|TRBV24-1
ATSDLGGDQPQH
>TRBJ2-3|TRBV7-8
ASSLGGPTDTQY
>TRBJ2-2|TRBV5-1
ASSLPPTGVGTGELF
>TRBJ2-7|TRBV7-2
ASSLGGGNEQY
>TRBJ1-2|TRBV24-1
ATSDLDRTYGYT
>TRBJ2-5|TRBV7-8
ASSLRTNQETQY
>TRBJ2-1|TRBV20-1
SAREDRGPGSYNVQV
>TRBJ1-2|TRBV7-2
ASRPLPGQSHYGYT
>TRBJ2-3|TRBV7-6
ASSLAGGRDTQY
>TRBJ2-5|TRBV10-3
AISESGPQRMETQY
>TRBJ1-1|TRBV20-1
SAARGIEAF